These 10 T cell receptor beta chains were sequenced from one sample in a study of cytomegalovirus exposure and HLA in healthy donors. PCR was performed using 60 Vbeta and 13 Jbeta primers. Assay: immunoSEQ multiplex PCR; the TCRdb copy retains only in-frame clones and omits some. The table has more than 100,000 clones, over 60% seen once; the top ten hold 3% to 4%. The sequencing sample was made of PBMCs. These TCRs come from a woman under 40 in good health and CMV-seropositive.

In its sample, this clone was seen a few times. V usage is TRBV28 and J usage is TRBJ1-5; maybe TRBD1 (5 bases). CDR1 is MDHEN and CDR2 is SYDVKM in the germline V gene. Trimming took off 3 bases at V and 6 bases at J, with 12 bases between the two ends. CDR3 size: 14 residues. CDR3 sequence reads: CASSFGQGSQPQHF. In DNA, the CDR3 is TGTGCCAGCAGTTTCGGGCAGGGAAGTCAGCCCCAGCATTTT.

The CDR3 here is CASSRTGVTNSPLHF. The CDR3 nucleotides read TGTGCCAGCAGCCGGACAGGGGTGACTAATTCACCCCTCCACTTT. The V and J genes are TRBV9 and TRBJ1-6, with 9 bases matching TRBD1. The CDR3 sequence is 15 residues long. The V gene end was trimmed by 4 bases and the J gene end by 6 bases; junction bases not matched to a gene: 5. Germline V gene data show CDR1 as SGDLS and CDR2 as YYNGEE.

The chain employs TRBV14 and TRBJ1-6, with TRBD1 matching over 7 bases. The CDR3 sequence is 15 residues long. Per germline, CDR1 SGHDN and CDR2 FVKESK. J was trimmed by 8 bases and V by 2 bases; bases with no gene match: 6. As DNA, the CDR3 is TGTGCCAGCAGCCAAAGGGGGCGCGGTGATTCACCCCTCCACTTT. It specifies CASSQRGRGDSPLHF.

The rearrangement uses TRBV28 and TRBJ2-7; a possible D gene is TRBD1 (5 bases). This CDR3 is built from 14 residues. Germline CDR1 and CDR2: MDHEN and SYDVKM. V lost 3 bases to trimming and J lost 2 bases, with 11 bases between them. The CDR3 loop reads CASSFWGRTYEQYF. CDR3 nucleotide sequence: TGTGCCAGCAGTTTTTGGGGCAGGACCTACGAGCAGTACTTC.

This chain links TRBV19 with TRBJ2-7; 7 nucleotides line up with TRBD2. CDR3 length: 16 residues. The V gene's germline CDR1 is LNHDA and CDR2 SQIVND (reference sequence). J gave up 3 bases and V 4 bases, and 12 bases lay outside the gene matches. DNA of the CDR3: TGTGCCAGTAGTACCAACCTAGCTCCGGGAGGCTACGAGCAGTACTTC. Encoded protein: CASSTNLAPGGYEQYF.

V and J are TRBV6-6 and TRBJ1-5; TRBD1 might be the D (5 bases). Germline CDR1 reads MNHNY; CDR2 reads SVGAGI (reference sequence). The ends were cut back, 5 bases at V and 2 bases at J, with 16 bases in the middle. CDR3 length: 16 residues. The chain's CDR3 is CASSPPGGNGNQPQHF. CDR3 nucleotides: TGTGCCAGCAGTCCCCCGGGGGGGAATGGCAATCAGCCCCAGCATTTT.

The chain employs TRBV7-2 and TRBJ2-2; TRBD2 agrees at 7 bases. Per germline, CDR1 SGHTA and CDR2 FQGNSA. This CDR3 has 14 amino acids. J gave up 6 bases and V 5 bases, and 6 bases lay outside the gene matches. This chain's CDR3 is CASSKQGGAGELFF. In DNA, the CDR3 is TGTGCCAGCAGCAAGCAGGGAGGGGCCGGGGAGCTGTTTTTT.

V usage is TRBV4-2 and J usage is TRBJ1-2, with 9 bases aligning to TRBD1. This CDR3 spans 16 amino acids. The germline V gene has CDR1 LGHNA and CDR2 YNFKEQ. V gave up 0 bases and J gave up 0 bases; unmatched junction bases: 2. CDR3 region: CASSQEQGAANYGYTF. CDR3 DNA: TGTGCCAGCAGCCAAGAACAGGGGGCGGCTAACTATGGCTACACCTTC.

This rearrangement joins TRBV20-1 to TRBJ1-1; D gene unclear. V gave up 6 bases and J gave up 6 bases, with 11 bases separating them. The length of the CDR3 is 11 residues. Looked up from germline, CDR1 is DFQATT and CDR2 is SNEGSKA (reference sequence). The CDR3 nucleotides are TGCAGTGCCCGGCGGGTCCCTGAAGCTTTCTTT. The encoded protein is CSARRVPEAFF.

This clone was recorded only once. The chain couples TRBV27 to TRBJ1-2, with a possible D match to TRBD1 (5 bases). Trimming pared 6 bases from V and 1 base from J, leaving 12 bases between. This CDR3 has 14 amino acids. Per germline, CDR1 MNHEY and CDR2 SMNVEV (reference sequence). The CDR3 region has the DNA TGTGCCAGCAGCCCTCCGGGACTTAACTATGGCTACACCTTC. As protein: CASSPPGLNYGYTF.